Listed below are T cell receptor beta chains from one sample, sequenced in a study of T cell changes during pregnancy in multiple sclerosis. Measured with immunoSEQ multiplex PCR; TCRdb has only the in-frame clones, and not every one. The profile shows tens of thousands of clones, around nine tenths of them singletons. The sample here was peripheral blood, taken in the third trimester of pregnancy. The receptors shown here come from a female donor with multiple sclerosis, enrolled in a pregnancy study. The CDR3 runs from the conserved cysteine through the conserved F or W. D genes are given only for firm matches. Clone size is not always given. Where it is, it says once, few, many or a class for expanded clones.

D,J,V,size,DNA,CDR3
TRBD2,TRBJ2-3,TRBV10-3,NA,TGTGCCATCAGTGAGGGGAGGGTATCAGATACGCAGTATTTT,CAISEGRVSDTQYF
TRBD2,TRBJ2-5,TRBV5-5,NA,TGTGCCAGCAGCTTGAGGGACTACCCGGAGACCCAGTACTTC,CASSLRDYPETQYF
NA,TRBJ1-3,TRBV5-1,NA,TGCGCCAGCAGCTTGTACACTGGAAACACCATATATTTT,CASSLYTGNTIYF
TRBD2,TRBJ2-3,TRBV6-1,NA,TGTGCCAGCAGTCCCTCGGCGGGAGAAAGTACGCAGTATTTT,CASSPSAGESTQYF
NA,TRBJ2-1,TRBV6-5,NA,TGTGCCAGCAGGTCCCTTAAGTCTGGGAGCGATGAGCAGTTCTTC,CASRSLKSGSDEQFF
NA,TRBJ2-5,TRBV18,once,TGTGCCAGCTCACCAACCTCCAGGGGTGAAAGCCAAGAGACCCAGTACTTC,CASSPTSRGESQETQYF
TRBD2,TRBJ2-2,TRBV7-9,NA,TGTGCCAGCAGCTTAGGCGGGGGCACCGGGGAGCTGTTTTTT,CASSLGGGTGELFF
TRBD1,TRBJ1-3,TRBV9,NA,TGTGCCAGCAGCGTAGCGGGACAGGGGGGAAACACCATATATTTT,CASSVAGQGGNTIYF
TRBD2,TRBJ2-1,TRBV9,NA,TGTGCCAGCAGCGTAGCCTTGGGACTAGCCTTCTACAATGAGCAGTTCTTC,CASSVALGLAFYNEQFF
TRBD2,TRBJ2-7,TRBV10-2,NA,TGCGCCAGCAGTGGTACTAGCGGGAGCTCAGGCGAGCAGTACTTC,CASSGTSGSSGEQYF
TRBD1,TRBJ1-2,TRBV19,NA,TGTGCCAGTAGAAACGGGACAGGAGGAAACTATGGCTACACCTTC,CASRNGTGGNYGYTF
NA,TRBJ1-1,TRBV30,NA,TGTGCCTGGAGTGAATACGGGGAAACTGAAGCTTTCTTT,CAWSEYGETEAFF
NA,TRBJ1-4,TRBV5-4,NA,TGTGCCAGCAGCTTGCACGCAGGGACAACTAATGAAAAACTGTTTTTT,CASSLHAGTTNEKLFF
NA,TRBJ1-4,TRBV9,NA,TGTGCCAGCAGCACCAGGGCAACTAATGAAAAACTGTTTTTT,CASSTRATNEKLFF
NA,TRBJ1-5,TRBV5-6,NA,TGTGCCAGCAGCTTGGGACAGACTAGCAATCAGCCCCAGCATTTT,CASSLGQTSNQPQHF
TRBD2,TRBJ2-1,TRBV19,NA,TGTGCCAGTAGTCCGCTGGGTAGCGGGACCCCCTACAATGAGCAGTTCTTC,CASSPLGSGTPYNEQFF
TRBD2,TRBJ2-7,TRBV2,NA,TGTGCCAGCAGTGAAAGACTAGCGGGAGGATACGAGCAGTACTTC,CASSERLAGGYEQYF
NA,TRBJ1-2,TRBV5-4,once,TGTGCCAGCAGCGGGCCGGAAAGGGGCTATGGCTACACCTTC,CASSGPERGYGYTF
NA,TRBJ1-6,TRBV6-1,NA,TGTGCCAGCAGTGAAGCTCGATCTGGCTCACCCCTCCACTTT,CASSEARSGSPLHF
NA,TRBJ1-5,TRBV9,NA,TGTGCCAGCAGTGAGCAGGGTAATCGAAATCAGCCCCAGCATTTT,CASSEQGNRNQPQHF
TRBD2,TRBJ2-2,TRBV2,NA,TGTGCCAGCACAATTTCTTCGGCGGGAGCGAGCACCGGGGAGCTGTTTTTT,CASTISSAGASTGELFF
TRBD1,TRBJ1-1,TRBV6-5,NA,TGTGCCAGCAGAGAGGGGGCAAAGTACACTGAAGCTTTCTTT,CASREGAKYTEAFF
TRBD1,TRBJ2-3,TRBV25-1,NA,TGTGCCAGCAGTGACGGAGGACAGGGGGCGATAGATACGCAGTATTTT,CASSDGGQGAIDTQYF
TRBD1,TRBJ1-4,TRBV7-9,NA,TGTGCCAGCAGCCCGGTTCTAGGACAGGGGAAGGGATACGATGAAAAACTGTTTTTT,CASSPVLGQGKGYDEKLFF